The 25 T cell receptor beta chains below come from one sample, sequenced in a study of PD-1 blockade in classical Hodgkin lymphoma. The repertoire was sequenced with immunoSEQ multiplex PCR; TCRdb's copy has only in-frame clones and lacks some. The sample shows approximately 99,000 clones, 89% of them seen only once. Autologous stem cell transplantation was followed by relapse in every patient, and brentuximab vedotin exposure varied. The source was peripheral blood mononuclear cells (PBMCs), collected before the second cycle of nivolumab. The receptors stem from a human donor with classical Hodgkin lymphoma.

This clone came up a few times. The chain combines TRBV7-9 with TRBJ1-1; D is uncertain. CDR3 length: 14 residues. Between the trimmed V and J ends, which lost 0 bases and 7 bases, there was a span of 12 bases. Looked up from germline, CDR1 is SEHNR and CDR2 is FQNEAQ (reference sequence). Written as DNA, the CDR3 is TGTGCCAGCAGCTTAGCGGCAGAGGAGGGTGAAGCTTTCTTT. It codes for CASSLAAEEGEAFF.

V usage is TRBV29-1 and J usage is TRBJ1-6; TRBD1 aligns across 9 bases. V trimming: 6 bases; J trimming: 9 bases; junction bases outside the gene matches: 9. In germline, CDR1 is SQVTM, CDR2 ANQGSEA. The CDR3 totals 14 residues. DNA of the CDR3: TGCAGCGTCTCCGAGGGACAGGGCGTTTCACCCCTCCACTTT. This encodes CSVSEGQGVSPLHF. The whole variable domain, filled in from reference TRBV29-1 and TRBJ1-6, reads SAVISQKPSRDICQRGTSLTIQCQVDSQVTMMFWYRQQPGQSLTLIATANQGSEATYESGFVIDKFPISRPNLTFSTLTVSNMSPEDSSIYLCSVSEGQGVSPLHFGNGTRLTVT.

The rearrangement uses TRBV30 and TRBJ1-2; D is perhaps TRBD1 (5 bases). The germline V gene encodes CDR1 GTSNPN and CDR2 SVGIG (reference sequence). The CDR3 consists of 13 residues. Trimming shortened V by 0 bases and J by 8 bases, and 13 bases separated the two germline ends. For the CDR3, the DNA is TGTGCCTGGAGTGTAACGCAGGGTCTAGGCTACACCTTC. Translating it yields CAWSVTQGLGYTF.

The chain joins TRBV15 to TRBJ1-1; D is possibly TRBD1 (6 bases). V was clipped by 8 bases and J by 0 bases, with 13 bases between them. Germline loops: CDR1 LNHNV, CDR2 YYDKDF (reference sequence). CDR3 length: 14 residues. In nucleotides, the CDR3 is TGTGCCACCTCGCGGGGGGCGATGAACACTGAAGCTTTCTTT. Translated: CATSRGAMNTEAFF. The complete variable domain, with remaining parts taken from reference TRBV15 and TRBJ1-1, reads DAMVIQNPRYQVTQFGKPVTLSCSQTLNHNVMYWYQQKSSQAPKLLFHYYDKDFNNEADTPDNFQSRRPNTSFCFLDIRSPGLGDTAMYLCATSRGAMNTEAFFGQGTRLTVV.

The genes are TRBV28 and TRBJ1-5; D is unclear. This CDR3 is 13 amino acids long. Trimming cost V 5 bases and J 4 bases, with 9 bases left between them. CDR1 and CDR2 (germline): MDHEN, SYDVKM. CDR3 in amino acids: CASSLPLNQPQHF. The CDR3 DNA reads as TGTGCCAGCAGTCTACCCCTAAATCAGCCCCAGCATTTT.

The chain couples TRBV6-5 to TRBJ1-2; 7 nucleotides match TRBD1. CDR3 length: 14 amino acids. Germline values: CDR1 MNHEY, CDR2 SVGAGI. The V and J ends lost 5 bases and 4 bases, in that order; junction bases with no gene match: 7. CDR3 nucleotides: TGTGCCAGCAGTACCCAGGGGGTCGGCTATGGCTACACCTTC. Protein: CASSTQGVGYGYTF.

The sample holds one count of this clone. CDR3 sequence: CASSSSRLAGYEQYF. CDR3 coding DNA: TGTGCCAGCAGCTCTTCTCGACTAGCGGGATACGAGCAGTACTTC. The chain uses TRBV7-9 and TRBJ2-7, with 11 positions matching TRBD2. The V gene end was trimmed by 4 bases and the J gene end by 4 bases; junction bases not matched to a gene: 6. CDR1 and CDR2 (germline): SEHNR, FQNEAQ (reference sequence). This CDR3 is built from 15 residues.

The CDR3 region is CASSFGFETQYF. Here the CDR3 DNA reads TGTGCCAGCAGCTTTGGCTTCGAGACCCAGTACTTC. The rearrangement joins TRBV5-4 to TRBJ2-5, with no clear D. V lost 2 bases to trimming and J lost 5 bases, with 7 bases between them. The CDR3 contains 12 residues. Germline V lookup: CDR1 SGHNT, CDR2 YYREEE (reference sequence).

This sequence joins TRBV5-4 and TRBJ2-1; TRBD2 matches at 15 bases. Germline CDR1 SGHNT, CDR2 YYREEE (reference sequence). V shed 4 bases, J shed 4 bases, and the junction held 3 bases outside the gene matches. This CDR3 contains 16 residues. This CDR3 reads CASSPGLAGGYNEQFF. The CDR3 region has the DNA TGTGCCAGCAGCCCCGGACTAGCGGGAGGGTACAATGAGCAGTTCTTC.

V gene TRBV5-5 combines with J gene TRBJ2-2; D is unclear. The germline CDR1 and CDR2 sequences are SGHKS and YYEKEE (reference sequence). This CDR3 contains 14 residues. V shed 0 bases and J shed 6 bases, with 9 bases lying between them. CDR3 residues: CASSLVVGAGELFF. DNA for the CDR3: TGTGCCAGCAGCTTGGTGGTTGGGGCCGGGGAGCTGTTTTTT.

Here the CDR3 reads CASSTSTSGRIRETQYF. Written as DNA, the CDR3 is TGTGCCAGTAGTACCTCGACTAGCGGGAGGATAAGAGAGACCCAGTACTTC. This chain connects TRBV19 to TRBJ2-5; 13 bases agree with TRBD2. CDR1 and CDR2 from the germline V gene are LNHDA and SQIVND (reference sequence). This CDR3 spans 17 amino acids. The ends lost 4 bases at V and 4 bases at J; junction bases unmatched: 9.

V and J are TRBV20-1 and TRBJ2-7, with D hard to call. Germline V lookup: CDR1 DFQATT, CDR2 SNEGSKA (reference sequence). The germline V and J ends were trimmed by 5 bases and 4 bases, with 6 bases remaining between them. CDR3 length: 10 residues. In DNA form, the CDR3 reads TGCAGTGCTCACGCTTACGAGCAGTACTTC. It is translated as CSAHAYEQYF.

The chain combines TRBV28 with TRBJ2-7, with D possibly matching TRBD2 (5 bases). This CDR3 is built from 13 residues. Trimming left V 5 bases short and J 0 bases short, with 8 bases between. The germline CDR1 and CDR2 sequences are MDHEN and SYDVKM. The CDR3 DNA is TGTGCCAGCAGTCGGGGTAGCTCCTACGAGCAGTACTTC. This codes for CASSRGSSYEQYF.

This chain links TRBV4-1 with TRBJ1-2, with TRBD1 identical over 7 bases. The CDR3 is made up of 16 amino acids. V shed 0 bases and J 4 bases; nucleotides not matched to a gene: 8. Germline values: CDR1 MGHRA, CDR2 YSYEKL. The DNA for the CDR3 is TGCGCCAGCAGCCAAGATGCACAGGGGCTAGGCTATGGCTACACCTTC. It yields the protein CASSQDAQGLGYGYTF.

The chain uses TRBV30 and TRBJ2-3; 8 bases fit TRBD1. Trimming at V came to 2 bases and at J to 3 bases, leaving 7 bases not matched to a gene. CDR3 size: 15 residues. The germline gives CDR1 GTSNPN, CDR2 SVGIG (reference sequence). The chain's CDR3 is CAWSRDRLGTDTQYF. CDR3 nucleotide sequence: TGTGCCTGGAGTAGGGACAGGTTAGGGACAGATACGCAGTATTTT.

The V call is TRBV18, the J call TRBJ1-1, with 11 bases fitting TRBD1. The CDR3 sequence is 13 residues long. V dropped 3 bases and J dropped 10; count of bases not matched to a gene: 4. Looked up from germline, CDR1 is KGHSH and CDR2 is LQKENI. The CDR3 DNA follows: TGTGCCAGCTCACCCGGACAGGGGGCGGCAGCTTTCTTT. It encodes CASSPGQGAAAFF.

The chain employs TRBV19 and TRBJ1-1; a possible D gene is TRBD1 (6 bases). This CDR3 has 15 residues. Per germline, CDR1 LNHDA and CDR2 SQIVND (reference sequence). Trimming pared 5 bases from V and 0 bases from J, leaving 13 bases between. Written as DNA, the CDR3 is TGTGCCAGTAGTGCCGGACAGTACATGAACACTGAAGCTTTCTTT. Translation: CASSAGQYMNTEAFF.

The table lists this clone with a few counts. The rearrangement joins TRBV4-3 to TRBJ1-3; 7 nucleotides match TRBD1. V shed 4 bases and J 8 bases; nucleotides not matched to a gene: 8. Germline assignment: CDR1 LGHNA and CDR2 YSLEER. The length of the CDR3 is 14 residues. The CDR3 DNA reads as TGCGCCAGCAGCCCAGGACAGGTGGAAGACACCATATATTTT. Residues: CASSPGQVEDTIYF.

Only one count was recorded for this clone. The gene calls are TRBV19 and TRBJ2-3, with 9 bases matching TRBD2. The CDR3 consists of 16 residues. Trimming at V came to 3 bases and at J to 2 bases, leaving 6 bases not matched to a gene. Germline values: CDR1 LNHDA, CDR2 SQIVND (reference sequence). CDR3 sequence (DNA): TGTGCCAGTAGTATCGGCCTAGCGGGACCCACAGATACGCAGTATTTT. It specifies CASSIGLAGPTDTQYF.

The gene calls are TRBV7-9 and TRBJ2-3, with a possible D match to TRBD2 (6 bases). CDR1 and CDR2 from the germline V gene are SEHNR and FQNEAQ (reference sequence). V lost 5 bases and J 0 bases, leaving 15 bases between the germline ends. The CDR3 is 16 amino acids. The CDR3: CASSHGLSPSTDTQYF. CDR3 bases: TGTGCCAGCAGCCATGGACTATCCCCTAGCACAGATACGCAGTATTTT.

The rearrangement joins TRBV7-6 to TRBJ2-2; the D gene is possibly TRBD2 (6 bases). The CDR3 sequence is 17 residues long. Germline V gene lookup returns CDR1 SGHVS and CDR2 FNYEAQ. V was trimmed by 1 base and J by 0 bases, leaving 12 bases between them. The CDR3 DNA is TGTGCCAGCAGCTTAGAAGGTCGGGGGACGAACACCGGGGAGCTGTTTTTT. This translates into CASSLEGRGTNTGELFF. Variable domain in full (rest from reference TRBV7-6 and TRBJ2-2): GAGVSQSPRYKVTKRGQDVALRCDPISGHVSLYWYRQALGQGPEFLTYFNYEAQQDKSGLPNDRFSAERPEGSISTLTIQRTEQRDSAMYRCASSLEGRGTNTGELFFGEGSRLTVL.

The rearrangement uses TRBV6-5 and TRBJ1-2; the D gene is possibly TRBD1 (5 bases). The V end lost 4 bases, the J end lost 4 bases, and 13 bases lay between the germline ends. The CDR3 runs 14 residues. Germline-derived CDR1 and CDR2 are MNHEY and SVGAGI. The CDR3 DNA is TGTGCCAGCAGTTTAAGAGGGGACCGCTATGGCTACACCTTC. It is translated as CASSLRGDRYGYTF.

The chain employs TRBV15 and TRBJ1-1, with D possibly being TRBD1 (6 bases). This CDR3 is 14 amino acids long. Germline CDR1 LNHNV, CDR2 YYDKDF (reference sequence). Trimming shortened V by 8 bases and J by 5 bases, and 18 bases separated the two germline ends. This CDR3 reads CATRRGQGETEAFF. Here the CDR3 DNA reads TGTGCCACCCGACGGGGGCAGGGTGAAACTGAAGCTTTCTTT.

This clone is a singleton in its sample. J is TRBJ2-5 and V is TRBV5-1; D remains unclear. The DNA matches TRBJ2-7 better at its end, which makes the J call doubtful. The CDR3 consists of 14 residues. Germline CDR1 SGHRS, CDR2 YFSETQ. The CDR3 reads CASSLAPPSYEQYF. For the CDR3, the DNA is TGCGCCAGCAGCTTGGCGCCACCATCCTACGAGCAGTACTTC.

This clone was observed once. The chain recombines TRBV11-3 with TRBJ2-1; D may be TRBD1 (7 bases). Trimming cost V 3 bases and J 8 bases, with 20 bases left between them. The CDR3 has 16 amino acids. Per germline, CDR1 SGHNT and CDR2 YENEEA. The CDR3 DNA reads as TGTGCCAGCAGCTTGAACAGGGGCGCGAGGAGGGATGAGCAGTTCTTC. This translates into CASSLNRGARRDEQFF.